This entry is about one TCR beta chain. Source study methods: The authors estimated nucleated cell counts from reference gene primer amplification. Libraries were prepared by immunoSEQ multiplex PCR; TCRdb keeps only in-frame clonotypes and omits some of them. V, J and clone size are taken as reported in that table, and D and trimming were inferred from the DNA itself. The sample includes around 260,000 clones, roughly 85% of them seen just once. The data stem from a study of blood T cell repertoires in COVID-19. Overall study context: The United States, Italy and Spain provided the acute and convalescent COVID-19 samples. From T cells, B-cell-depleted T cells, or PBMCs came the material, which was cDNA or gDNA.

V gave up 0 bases and J gave up 9 bases; unmatched junction bases: 11. Germline lookup yields CDR1 GTSNPN and CDR2 SVGIG (reference sequence). The CDR3 sequence is 14 residues long. The source is a woman in her 30s with active or convalescent COVID-19. What was sequenced was peripheral blood. The V call is TRBV30, the J call TRBJ2-7, with TRBD2 matching over 7 bases. The CDR3 spells CAWSVASGVGRQYF. CDR3 nucleotides: TGTGCCTGGAGTGTTGCGAGCGGGGTAGGCAGGCAGTACTTC.